This T cell receptor (beta chain) is from a study of T cell changes during pregnancy in multiple sclerosis. Repertoires were generated with immunoSEQ multiplex PCR, while TCRdb's copy carries only in-frame clones and drops some. The sample lists 15,000 to 25,000 clones; 80% to 90% were seen once. This clone was seen only a few times. The clonotype originates from a female donor in good health, enrolled as a control in a pregnancy study. This specimen consisted of CD8+ T cells from peripheral blood mononuclear cells, obtained in the second trimester of pregnancy.

The CDR3 sequence is CAWSWALNTEAFF. DNA for the CDR3: TGTGCCTGGAGTTGGGCCTTGAACACTGAAGCTTTCTTT. The chain employs TRBV30 and TRBJ1-1; no firm D call. The germline V and J ends were trimmed by 2 bases and 0 bases, with 7 bases remaining between them. Germline CDR1 is GTSNPN and CDR2 is SVGIG (reference sequence). The length of the CDR3 is 13 residues.